The present TCR beta chain was sequenced within a study of Graves' ophthalmopathy and Graves' hyperthyroidism. About the study: Stable hyperthyroidism referred to disease that showed no ophthalmopathy within 18 months of follow-up.

Aged 18 to 65, hyperthyroidism patients had new diagnoses of under 2 months' duration. In this sample, this clonotype turned up many times. Its matching antigen is unknown. Whole-study results and caveats: Ophthalmopathy and stable hyperthyroidism were discriminated by a 13-signature model, with roughly 88% sensitivity and about 84% specificity. Blood also carried most expanded thyroid clonotypes exceeding 0.001 frequency.

RNA transcripts served as template for amplifying TCR beta CDR3 sequences. Second-round multiplex PCR came after first-round RT-PCR with HTBI primers. TCRdb re-analysed the multiplex PCR reads in MiXCR, keeping a single row per CDR3 protein. The sample carries approximately 1.2 million distinct CDR3 sequences, 36% recorded once. V trimming: 5 bases; J trimming: 0 bases; junction bases outside the gene matches: 11. Germline CDR1 SGHVS, CDR2 FNYEAQ. The CDR3 has 17 residues. This chain links TRBV7-6 with TRBJ2-7; 9 bases match TRBD2. The clonotype originates from an adult man with Graves' hyperthyroidism. The sequencing sample was made of peripheral blood or thyroid tissue (not recorded which). The CDR3 here is CASSPRASGASSYEQYF. The CDR3, as DNA: TGTGCCAGCAGCCCGCGGGCTAGCGGGGCCAGCTCCTACGAGCAGTACTTC.